These 20 T cell receptor beta chains share one sample of origin, sequenced in a study of T-cell reconstitution after alpha-beta-depleted transplantation in children. The TCRbeta library incorporated unique molecular identifiers. TCRdb fed the PCR reads into MiXCR, producing one record per CDR3 protein. The sample lists around 600,000 distinct CDR3 sequences; under 30% were seen once. The sequencing here drew on PBMCs, mostly from graft donor cells, taken 360 days after TCRalphabeta/CD19-depleted stem cell transplant. The receptors here all came from a boy in the first two years of life who had a stem cell transplant for acute myeloid leukemia, so the T cells may come from the graft donor.

The V and J genes are TRBV29-1 and TRBJ2-7; TRBD2 matches 7 bases. The V segment lost 5 bases and the J segment 7 bases; nucleotides outside the gene matches: 5. The length of the CDR3 is 11 residues. The germline CDR1 and CDR2 sequences are SQVTM and ANQGSEA. The chain's CDR3 is CSVRWGGEQYF. In DNA, the CDR3 is TGCAGCGTTAGGTGGGGGGGTGAGCAGTACTTC.

This clonotype was found a few times. V and J are TRBV6-5 and TRBJ2-6, with TRBD2 matching over 10 bases. The CDR3 spans 19 residues. The germline CDR1 and CDR2 sequences are MNHEY and SVGAGI. V trimming: 2 bases; J trimming: 2 bases; junction bases outside the gene matches: 9. CDR3 sequence: CASSYVSLAGAAGANVLTF. The CDR3 DNA reads TGTGCCAGCAGTTACGTCTCTCTAGCGGGGGCCGCTGGGGCCAACGTCCTGACTTTC.

Many counts were recorded for this clonotype. The rearrangement joins TRBV12-3 or TRBV12-4 to TRBJ1-5, with D perhaps TRBD1 (6 bases). V was shortened by 6 bases and J by 0 bases, with 12 bases between the two germline ends. The CDR3 is 15 amino acids. CDR3 sequence (DNA): TGTGCCAGCAGCCGGACAGACCTTAGCAATCAGCCCCAGCATTTT. Protein: CASSRTDLSNQPQHF.

CDR3: CASSSTSRGSGHEQYF. DNA for the CDR3: TGTGCCAGCAGCTCCACGAGCAGGGGGTCGGGCCACGAGCAGTACTTC. This chain connects TRBV7-9 to TRBJ2-7, with 7 bases that match TRBD1. Unmatched junction bases numbered 14, after V lost 4 bases and J lost 5 bases. Germline-derived CDR1 and CDR2 are SEHNR and FQNEAQ (reference sequence). This CDR3 has 16 residues.

This clonotype has ten or more counts. V is TRBV3-1 and J is TRBJ2-2; weak D call: TRBD1 (5 bases). This CDR3 contains 14 residues. Trimming left V 1 base short and J 5 bases short, with 8 bases between. Germline V gives CDR1 LGHDT, CDR2 YNNKEL (reference sequence). CDR3 loop: CASSQGRGTGELFF. The DNA of the CDR3 is TGTGCCAGCAGCCAAGGAAGGGGAACCGGGGAGCTGTTTTTT.

This chain links TRBV20-1 with TRBJ2-5; a weak D match, TRBD2 (6 bases). V lost 1 base, J lost 1 base, and 10 bases lay in between. Germline V gene data show CDR1 as DFQATT and CDR2 as SNEGSKA (reference sequence). The CDR3 runs to 14 residues. Here the CDR3 reads CSARGGLVQETQYF. Here the CDR3 DNA reads TGCAGTGCTAGAGGGGGACTGGTCCAAGAGACCCAGTACTTC.

This chain connects TRBV20-1 to TRBJ2-3; a possible D gene is TRBD1 (5 bases). Trimming removed 1 base from V and 6 bases from J, with 11 bases in between. CDR1 and CDR2 from the germline V gene are DFQATT and SNEGSKA (reference sequence). CDR3 length: 13 residues. Here the CDR3 DNA reads TGCAGTGCTAGAGGGGCAGGGTCGGATACGCAGTATTTT. This encodes CSARGAGSDTQYF.

The chain employs TRBV7-2 and TRBJ2-1, with 7 bases aligning to TRBD2. Losses at the gene ends were 4 bases for V and 4 bases for J; bases not matched to a gene: 7. The CDR3 totals 15 residues. Germline assignment: CDR1 SGHTA and CDR2 FQGNSA. CDR3 protein: CASSSQAGSYNEQFF. For the CDR3, the DNA is TGTGCCAGCAGCTCTCAAGCGGGGTCTTACAATGAGCAGTTCTTC.

This clonotype has ten or more counts. The chain joins TRBV6-2 or TRBV6-3 to TRBJ1-5; D not resolved. The CDR3 contains 12 residues. The V gene lost 4 bases and the J gene lost 9 bases, with 10 bases spanning the gap. Germline CDR1 is MNHEY and CDR2 is SVGEGT. The CDR3 here is CASSFPRLPQHF. The CDR3, as DNA: TGTGCCAGCAGTTTTCCCCGCTTGCCCCAGCATTTT.

This clonotype was counted a few times. The genes are TRBV15 and TRBJ2-5; 8 bases are a match to TRBD1. The CDR3 contains 18 residues. Germline CDR1 reads LNHNV; CDR2 reads YYDKDF (reference sequence). Trimming cost V 1 base and J 1 base; bases outside gene matches: 11. The CDR3 nucleotides are TGTGCCACCAGCAGAGGAGGTGTTGTCAGGGGGCTCCAAGAGACCCAGTACTTC. The encoded protein is CATSRGGVVRGLQETQYF.

This chain joins TRBV6-5 and TRBJ2-2; 8 bases are shared with TRBD2. V shed 2 bases, J shed 5 bases, and the junction held 7 bases outside the gene matches. The length of the CDR3 is 16 residues. The V gene's germline CDR1 is MNHEY and CDR2 SVGAGI. The DNA of the CDR3 is TGTGCCAGCAGTTACGGGGCGGGGGGCCCAACCGGGGAGCTGTTTTTT. Translating it yields CASSYGAGGPTGELFF.

This clonotype was seen at least ten times. The gene calls are TRBV12-3 or TRBV12-4 and TRBJ2-3; TRBD2 agrees at 13 bases. J gave up 2 bases and V 4 bases, and 9 bases lay outside the gene matches. This CDR3 contains 18 residues. CDR3 sequence (DNA): TGTGCCAGCAGTTCCGGGACTAGCGGGGCCCCTTACACAGATACGCAGTATTTT. It specifies CASSSGTSGAPYTDTQYF.

For this clonotype: The junction shows a germline mismatch at one end, possibly a read error. The gene calls are TRBV20-1 and TRBJ1-4; D perhaps matches TRBD1 (5 bases). Germline V CDR1 and CDR2: DFQATT, SNEGSKA (reference sequence). This CDR3 is 13 amino acids long. The DNA of the CDR3 is TGCAGTGCCGGGGCAGCCACTAGTGAAAAACTGTTTTTT. Residues: CSAGAATSEKLFF.

This clonotype was seen many times. The chain links TRBV20-1 to TRBJ2-5; D is uncertain. This CDR3 has 16 amino acids. V lost 4 bases and J lost 5, with 23 bases in between. CDR1 DFQATT and CDR2 SNEGSKA come from the germline V gene (reference sequence). CDR3 bases: TGCAGTGCTAAAAGGTGGGGAACCCCGATCAAGGAGACCCAGTACTTC. This sequence encodes CSAKRWGTPIKETQYF.

This clonotype was picked up a small number of times. The CDR3 nucleotides are TGCAGTGCTAGAGCGCAGGGGCATCAGCCCCAGCATTTT. It translates to CSARAQGHQPQHF. The chain has TRBV20-1 and TRBJ1-5, with D possibly matching TRBD1 (6 bases). Trimming left V 1 base short and J 5 bases short, with 9 bases between. Germline V CDR1 and CDR2: DFQATT, SNEGSKA (reference sequence). The CDR3 is 13 residues long.

This clonotype was counted many times. The gene calls are TRBV4-2 and TRBJ1-3; possible D gene TRBD1, 5 bases. CDR1 LGHNA and CDR2 YNFKEQ come from the germline V gene. Trimming pared 1 base from V and 9 bases from J, leaving 10 bases between. The CDR3 sequence is 13 residues long. CDR3 sequence reads: CASSQGEGRTIYF. In DNA, the CDR3 is TGTGCCAGCAGCCAAGGGGAGGGGCGCACCATATATTTT.

The chain links TRBV28 to TRBJ2-3; 10 bases agree with TRBD2. The CDR3 sequence is 15 residues long. Germline V lookup: CDR1 MDHEN, CDR2 SYDVKM. Trimming removed 3 bases from V and 4 bases from J; junction bases left unmatched: 4. The CDR3 sequence is CASSLVTSGADTQYF. The CDR3 DNA is TGTGCCAGCAGTTTGGTCACTAGCGGGGCAGATACGCAGTATTTT. The full variable domain, in which reference TRBV28 and TRBJ2-3 provide the parts outside the CDR3, is DVKVTQSSRYLVKRTGEKVFLECVQDMDHENMFWYRQDPGLGLRLIYFSYDVKMKEKGDIPEGYSVSREKKERFSLILESASTNQTSMYLCASSLVTSGADTQYFGPGTRLTVL.

This clonotype occurred a few times. The CDR3 sequence is CASSRTGMNTEAFF. CDR3 coding DNA: TGTGCCAGCAGCCGGACAGGGATGAACACTGAAGCTTTCTTT. The V gene is TRBV6-1, the J gene TRBJ1-1, with 8 bases identical to TRBD1. The CDR3 has 14 residues. Unmatched junction bases numbered 3, after V lost 6 bases and J lost 0 bases. Germline V gives CDR1 MNHNS, CDR2 SASEGT.

This clonotype appeared a few times. The CDR3 region is CASIKHNPRGTGELFF. DNA for the CDR3: TGTGCCAGCATCAAACACAATCCCAGGGGCACCGGGGAGCTGTTTTTT. The chain links TRBV12-3 or TRBV12-4 to TRBJ2-2, with a weak D call TRBD1 (6 bases). This CDR3 has 16 residues. V was trimmed by 7 bases and J by 4 bases, leaving 19 bases between them.

The rearrangement uses TRBV5-1 and TRBJ2-1; D is ambiguous. Looked up from germline, CDR1 is SGHRS and CDR2 is YFSETQ. The CDR3 length is 12 residues. Trimming shortened V by 4 bases and J by 8 bases, and 10 bases separated the two germline ends. The DNA of the CDR3 is TGCGCCAGCAGCCCCCAGGCGGATGAGCAGTTCTTC. Its translation: CASSPQADEQFF. The full variable domain, rest sourced from reference TRBV5-1 and TRBJ2-1, is KAGVTQTPRYLIKTRGQQVTLSCSPISGHRSVSWYQQTPGQGLQFLFEYFSETQRNKGNFPGRFSGRQFSNSRSEMNVSTLELGDSALYLCASSPQADEQFFGPGTRLTVL.